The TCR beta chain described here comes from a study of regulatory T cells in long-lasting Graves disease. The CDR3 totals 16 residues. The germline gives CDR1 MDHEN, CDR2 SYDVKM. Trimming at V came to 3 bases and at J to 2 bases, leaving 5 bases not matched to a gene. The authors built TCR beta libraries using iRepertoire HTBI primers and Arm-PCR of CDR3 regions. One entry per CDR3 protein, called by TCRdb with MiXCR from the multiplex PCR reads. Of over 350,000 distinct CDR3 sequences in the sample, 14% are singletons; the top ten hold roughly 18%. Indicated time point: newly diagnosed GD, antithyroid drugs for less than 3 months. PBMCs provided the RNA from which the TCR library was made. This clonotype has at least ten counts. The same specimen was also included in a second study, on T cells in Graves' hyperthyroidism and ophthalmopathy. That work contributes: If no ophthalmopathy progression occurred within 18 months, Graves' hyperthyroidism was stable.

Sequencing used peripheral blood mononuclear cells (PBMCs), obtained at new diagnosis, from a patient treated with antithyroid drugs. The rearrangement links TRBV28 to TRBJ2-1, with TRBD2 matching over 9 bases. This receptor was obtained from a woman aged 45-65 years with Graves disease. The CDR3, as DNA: TGTGCCAGCAGTTTGGGGGCGGGAGGGCCCTACAATGAGCAGTTCTTC. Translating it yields CASSLGAGGPYNEQFF.